The clone carrying this TCR beta chain appeared many times. Its cognate antigen is unknown. Germline V lookup: CDR1 SGHRS, CDR2 YFSETQ. J was trimmed by 4 bases and V by 7 bases; bases with no gene match: 6. This CDR3 has 13 amino acids. The data were obtained in a study of T-cell reconstitution after alpha-beta-depleted transplantation in children. Study-wide results and caveats: Several hundred graft clones that had expanded were reportedly the source of alpha-beta T cells about two months after transplant. Newly produced T cells mostly provided counts and TCRbeta diversity after one year, as hyperexpanded clones declined.

Unique molecular identifiers tagged the TCRbeta library. TCRdb itself ran the PCR reads through MiXCR, one entry per CDR3 protein. The top ten clones hold about 2% of a sample with fewer than 700,000 distinct CDR3 sequences, under 15% of them seen once. The TCR sequence derives from a male patient younger than 18 who had a stem cell transplant for acute myeloid leukemia, so the T cells may come from the graft donor. The V and J genes are TRBV5-1 and TRBJ2-7; 9 nucleotides match TRBD1. The material sequenced was PBMCs, mostly from graft donor cells, taken 360 days after TCRalphabeta/CD19-depleted stem cell transplant. Here the CDR3 DNA reads TGCGCCAGCTCCGGGACAGGGCAGTACGAGCAGTACTTC. Translated: CASSGTGQYEQYF. The whole variable domain, remainder taken from reference TRBV5-1 and TRBJ2-7, is KAGVTQTPRYLIKTRGQQVTLSCSPISGHRSVSWYQQTPGQGLQFLFEYFSETQRNKGNFPGRFSGRQFSNSRSEMNVSTLELGDSALYLCASSGTGQYEQYFGPGTRLTVT.